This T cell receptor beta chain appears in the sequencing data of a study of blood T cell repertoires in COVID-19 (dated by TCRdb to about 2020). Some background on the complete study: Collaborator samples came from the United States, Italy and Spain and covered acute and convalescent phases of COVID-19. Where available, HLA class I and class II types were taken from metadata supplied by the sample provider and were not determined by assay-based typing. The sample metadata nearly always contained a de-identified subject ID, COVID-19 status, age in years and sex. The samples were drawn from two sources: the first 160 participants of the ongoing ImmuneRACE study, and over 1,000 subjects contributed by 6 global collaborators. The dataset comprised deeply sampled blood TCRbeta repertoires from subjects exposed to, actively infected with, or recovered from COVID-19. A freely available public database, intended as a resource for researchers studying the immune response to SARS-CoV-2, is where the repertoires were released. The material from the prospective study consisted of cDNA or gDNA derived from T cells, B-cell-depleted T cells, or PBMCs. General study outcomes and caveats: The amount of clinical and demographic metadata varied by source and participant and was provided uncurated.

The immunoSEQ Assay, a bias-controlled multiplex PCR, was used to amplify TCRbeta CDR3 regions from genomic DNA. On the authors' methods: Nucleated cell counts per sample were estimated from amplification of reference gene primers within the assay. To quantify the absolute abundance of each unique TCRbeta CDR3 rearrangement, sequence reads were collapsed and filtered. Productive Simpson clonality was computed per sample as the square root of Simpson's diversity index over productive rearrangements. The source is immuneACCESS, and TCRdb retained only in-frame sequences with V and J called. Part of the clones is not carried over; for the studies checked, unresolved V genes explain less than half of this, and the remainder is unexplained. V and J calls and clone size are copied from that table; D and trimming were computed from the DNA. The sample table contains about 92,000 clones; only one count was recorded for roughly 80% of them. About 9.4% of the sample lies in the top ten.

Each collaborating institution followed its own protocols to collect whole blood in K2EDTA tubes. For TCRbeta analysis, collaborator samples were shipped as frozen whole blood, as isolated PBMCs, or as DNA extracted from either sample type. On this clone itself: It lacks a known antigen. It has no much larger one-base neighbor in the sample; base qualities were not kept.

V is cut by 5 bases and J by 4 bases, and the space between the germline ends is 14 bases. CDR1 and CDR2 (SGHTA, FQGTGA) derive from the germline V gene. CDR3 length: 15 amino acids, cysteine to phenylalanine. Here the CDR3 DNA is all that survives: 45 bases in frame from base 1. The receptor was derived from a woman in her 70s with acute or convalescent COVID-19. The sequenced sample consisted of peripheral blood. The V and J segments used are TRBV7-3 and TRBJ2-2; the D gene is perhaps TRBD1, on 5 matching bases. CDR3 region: CASSPMGLATGELFF. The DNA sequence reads TGTGCCAGCAGCCCCATGGGGCTGGCCACCGGGGAGCTGTTTTTT.